Given below is one T cell receptor (beta chain) in context. Method: immunoSEQ multiplex PCR; TCRdb's copy keeps in-frame clones and lacks some. The sample holds some 100,000 clones, approximately 90% seen once. This specimen belongs to a study of OX40 agonist ivuxolimab in advanced cancers. Study overall: Ivuxolimab, an agonist antibody against OX40 (CD134), was given to patients. Patients with hepatocellular carcinoma, melanoma, renal cell or head and neck cancer made up the dose-escalation patients.

This sequence originates from an adult with an advanced solid tumor such as melanoma, head and neck, liver or kidney cancer. The material was CD4+ or CD8+ T cells sorted from blood, obtained in a trial of the OX40 agonist ivuxolimab.

CDR3 protein: CASSSDDPYNEQFF. CDR3 DNA sequence: TGTGCCAGCAGTTCGGATGACCCGTACAATGAGCAGTTCTTC. The genes are TRBV27 and TRBJ2-1, with D uncertain. The germline V and J ends were trimmed by 4 bases and 4 bases, with 11 bases remaining between them. The CDR3 loop spans 14 amino acids. Germline V gives CDR1 MNHEY, CDR2 SMNVEV (reference sequence).